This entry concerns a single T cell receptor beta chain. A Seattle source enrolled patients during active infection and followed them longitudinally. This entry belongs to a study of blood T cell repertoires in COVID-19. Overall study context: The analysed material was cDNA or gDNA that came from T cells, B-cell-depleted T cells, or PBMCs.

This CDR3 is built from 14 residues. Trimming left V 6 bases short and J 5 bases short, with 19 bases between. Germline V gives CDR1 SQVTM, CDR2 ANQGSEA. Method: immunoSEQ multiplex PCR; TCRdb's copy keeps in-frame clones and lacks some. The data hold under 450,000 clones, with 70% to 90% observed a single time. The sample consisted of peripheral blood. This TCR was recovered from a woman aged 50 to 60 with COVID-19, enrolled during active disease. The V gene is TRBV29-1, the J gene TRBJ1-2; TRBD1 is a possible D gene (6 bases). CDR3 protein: CSVEMTGAGYGYTF. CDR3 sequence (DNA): TGCAGCGTCGAAATGACAGGAGCAGGGTATGGCTACACCTTC. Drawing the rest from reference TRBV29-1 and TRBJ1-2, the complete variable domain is SAVISQKPSRDICQRGTSLTIQCQVDSQVTMMFWYRQQPGQSLTLIATANQGSEATYESGFVIDKFPISRPNLTFSTLTVSNMSPEDSSIYLCSVEMTGAGYGYTFGSGTRLTVV.